This TCR beta chain was observed in a study of blood T cells in healthy people across ages. CDR3 size: 18 residues. From germline, CDR1 is SGHVS and CDR2 FQNEAQ. Trimming cost V 5 bases and J 7 bases; bases outside gene matches: 19. On this clonotype: Its antigen is still unknown.

With a J-beta primer mix and a sample-barcoded 5' primer, a second PCR ran 7 to 11 cycles. Via MiXCR, TCRdb re-called the 5' RACE reads, giving one row per CDR3 protein. The sample has hundreds of thousands of distinct CDR3 sequences; 58% are singletons. Points from the study as a whole: Roughly linear age-related decline in beta diversity appeared, significant by age about 40. Any changes in expanded clonotypes were possibly confounded, as donor CMV status remained unknown.

This receptor was obtained from a man younger than 40 in good health. The V call is TRBV7-8, the J call TRBJ2-4, with TRBD2 identical over 8 bases. The material sequenced was blood. The CDR3 sequence is CASSPYVGGGSRGNIQYF. The CDR3 DNA sequence: TGTGCCAGCAGCCCGTACGTCGGCGGGGGGAGTAGAGGCAACATTCAGTACTTC.